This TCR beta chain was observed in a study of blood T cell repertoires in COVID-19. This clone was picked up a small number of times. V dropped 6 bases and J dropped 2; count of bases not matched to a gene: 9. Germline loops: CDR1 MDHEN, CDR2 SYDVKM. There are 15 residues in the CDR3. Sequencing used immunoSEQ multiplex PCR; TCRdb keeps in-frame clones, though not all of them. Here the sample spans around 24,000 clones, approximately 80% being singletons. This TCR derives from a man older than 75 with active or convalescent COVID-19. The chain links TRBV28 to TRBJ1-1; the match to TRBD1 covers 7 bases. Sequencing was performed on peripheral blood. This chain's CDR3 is CASSLTGVLNTEAFF. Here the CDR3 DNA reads TGTGCCAGCAGCCTAACAGGGGTCTTAAACACTGAAGCTTTCTTT.